This TCR beta chain derives from a study of early T cells in non-severe SARS-CoV-2 infection. Whole-study findings and limits: Anti-spike CD8 specificities were favored by VDJdb matching, whose results missed private and CD4 specificities.

This clonotype appeared a few times. What it binds is unknown. The CDR3 is 15 residues long. In germline, CDR1 is SGHTA, CDR2 FQGNSA. The V gene lost 5 bases and the J gene lost 2 bases, with 16 bases spanning the gap. The library protocol tagged individual cDNA molecules with unique molecular identifiers. One entry per CDR3 protein results from TCRdb running MiXCR on the 5' RACE reads. Of 60,000 to 65,000 distinct CDR3 sequences listed, 8.8% were seen once; the top ten hold over 10%. The chain carries TRBV7-2 and TRBJ2-7; D possibly corresponds to TRBD2 (5 bases). This receptor was obtained from an adult who was a healthcare worker with PCR-confirmed SARS-CoV-2 infection or an uninfected control (not recorded which). Sequencing used whole blood, obtained at baseline. Here the CDR3 DNA reads TGTGCCAGCAGCCTAGAACTAGGGAAGGCCTACGAGCAGTACTTC. Its translation is CASSLELGKAYEQYF.